The clone carrying this T cell receptor (beta chain) was found many times. Antigen unknown. The source of the sample is a study of blood T cells in healthy people across ages. General study points: CMV infection status of these donors was not known.

Then a second PCR, running about 6 to 12 cycles, was carried out with a sample-barcoded 5' primer and a J-beta primer mix. TCRdb processed the 5' RACE reads anew with MiXCR; each CDR3 protein has one entry. Of some 1.7 million distinct CDR3 sequences in the sample, about 28% were seen once. The CDR3 is made up of 14 amino acids. Trimming removed 10 bases from V and 3 bases from J; junction bases left unmatched: 2. The germline CDR1 and CDR2 sequences are ENHRY and SYGVKD. The sample consisted of blood. The chain recombines TRBV10-3 with TRBJ2-3, with 15 positions matching TRBD2. The TCR sequence derives from a woman aged 30 to 39 in good health. The CDR3 spells CATGLAGGTDTQYF. The CDR3 DNA is TGTGCCACCGGACTAGCGGGGGGGACAGATACGCAGTATTTT.